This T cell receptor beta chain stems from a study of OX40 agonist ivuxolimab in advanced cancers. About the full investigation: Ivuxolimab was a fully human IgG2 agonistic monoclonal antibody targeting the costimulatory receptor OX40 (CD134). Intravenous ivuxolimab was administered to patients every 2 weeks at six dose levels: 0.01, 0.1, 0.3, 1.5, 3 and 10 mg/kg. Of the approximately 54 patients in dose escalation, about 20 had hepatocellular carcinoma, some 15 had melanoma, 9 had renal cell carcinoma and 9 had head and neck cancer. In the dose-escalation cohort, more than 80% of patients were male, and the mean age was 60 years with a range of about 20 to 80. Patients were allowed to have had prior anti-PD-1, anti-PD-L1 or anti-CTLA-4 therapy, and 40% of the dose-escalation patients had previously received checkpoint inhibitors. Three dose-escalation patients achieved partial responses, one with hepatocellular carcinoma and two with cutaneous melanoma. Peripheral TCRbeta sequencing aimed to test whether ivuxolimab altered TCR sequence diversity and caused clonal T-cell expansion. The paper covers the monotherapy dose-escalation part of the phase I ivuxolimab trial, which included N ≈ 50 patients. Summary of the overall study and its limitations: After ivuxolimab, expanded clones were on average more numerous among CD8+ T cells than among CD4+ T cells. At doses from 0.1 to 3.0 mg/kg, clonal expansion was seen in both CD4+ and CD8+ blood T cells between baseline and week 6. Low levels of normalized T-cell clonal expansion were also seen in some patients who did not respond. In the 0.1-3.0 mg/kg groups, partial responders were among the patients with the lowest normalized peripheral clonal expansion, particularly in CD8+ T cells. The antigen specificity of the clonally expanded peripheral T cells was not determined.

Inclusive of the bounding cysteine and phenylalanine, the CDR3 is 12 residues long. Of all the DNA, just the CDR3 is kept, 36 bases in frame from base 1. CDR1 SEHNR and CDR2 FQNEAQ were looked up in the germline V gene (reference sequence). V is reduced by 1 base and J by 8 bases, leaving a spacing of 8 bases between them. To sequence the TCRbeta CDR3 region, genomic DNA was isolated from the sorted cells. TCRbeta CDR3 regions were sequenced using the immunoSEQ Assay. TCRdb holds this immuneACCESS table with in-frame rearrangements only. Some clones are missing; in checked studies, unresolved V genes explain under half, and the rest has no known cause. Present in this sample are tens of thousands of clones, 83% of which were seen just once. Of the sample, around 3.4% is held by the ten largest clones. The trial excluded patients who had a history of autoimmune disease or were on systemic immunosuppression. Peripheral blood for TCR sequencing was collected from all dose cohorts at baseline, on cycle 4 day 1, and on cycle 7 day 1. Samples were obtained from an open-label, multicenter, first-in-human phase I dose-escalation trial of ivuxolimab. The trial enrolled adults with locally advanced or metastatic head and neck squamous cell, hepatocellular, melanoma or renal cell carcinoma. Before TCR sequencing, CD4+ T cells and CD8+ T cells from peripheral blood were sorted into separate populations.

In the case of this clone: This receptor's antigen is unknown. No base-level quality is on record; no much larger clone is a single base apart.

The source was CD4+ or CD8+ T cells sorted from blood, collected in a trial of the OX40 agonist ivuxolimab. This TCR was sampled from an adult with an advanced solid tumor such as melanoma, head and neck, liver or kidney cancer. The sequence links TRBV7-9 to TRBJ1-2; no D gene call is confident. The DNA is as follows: TGTGCCAGCAGCTTAGAAGCGGGAGGCTACACCTTC. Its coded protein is CASSLEAGGYTF.